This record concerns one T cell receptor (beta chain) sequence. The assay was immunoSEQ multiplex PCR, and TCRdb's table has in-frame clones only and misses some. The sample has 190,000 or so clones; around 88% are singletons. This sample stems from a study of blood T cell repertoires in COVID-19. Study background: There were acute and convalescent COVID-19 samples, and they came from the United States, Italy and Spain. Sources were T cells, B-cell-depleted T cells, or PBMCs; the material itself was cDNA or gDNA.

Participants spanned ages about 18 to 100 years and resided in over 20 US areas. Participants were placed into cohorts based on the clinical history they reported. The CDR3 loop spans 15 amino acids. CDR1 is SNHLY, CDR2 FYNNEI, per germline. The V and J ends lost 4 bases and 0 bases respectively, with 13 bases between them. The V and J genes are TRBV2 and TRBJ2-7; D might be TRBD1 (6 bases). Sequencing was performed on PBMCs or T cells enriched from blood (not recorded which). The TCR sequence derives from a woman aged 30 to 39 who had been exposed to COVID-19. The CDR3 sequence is CASSVGDTLSYEQYF. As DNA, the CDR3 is TGTGCCAGCAGTGTGGGGGACACCCTCTCCTACGAGCAGTACTTC.